One and the same sample provided the 2 T cell receptor beta chains below, sequenced in a study of beta chain features in type 1 diabetes. Overall study findings and caveats: Type 1 diabetes patients had moderately but significantly shorter TCRB CDR3s in all four CD4+ subsets.

Their target antigens are unknown. Reverse transcription of all isolated RNA meant that expressed TCRB transcripts were sequenced. Data came from immunoSEQ multiplex PCR; TCRdb stores just in-frame clones and leaves some out. The profile covers some 360,000 clones, with around a tenth appearing a single time and 0.55% to 0.75% taken by the ten largest. The sample consisted of central memory CD4+ T cells from blood. These receptors originate from a man younger than 40 with type 1 diabetes.

This clone was seen more than once but under ten times. The chain combines TRBV28 with TRBJ2-5; TRBD2 agrees at 9 bases. This CDR3 is built from 17 residues. V was clipped by 6 bases and J by 3 bases; unmatched bases: 14. Germline V gene lookup returns CDR1 MDHEN and CDR2 SYDVKM. CDR3 sequence: CASSPPRTGGGEETQYF. CDR3 nucleotides: TGTGCCAGCAGCCCGCCCCGGACAGGCGGGGGGGAAGAGACCCAGTACTTC.

This chain links TRBV5-1 with TRBJ2-3, with D possibly matching TRBD2 (7 bases). The CDR3 is 17 amino acids. Trimming took 0 bases from V and 2 from J, leaving 16 bases between them. Germline V gene data show CDR1 as SGHRS and CDR2 as YFSETQ. CDR3 loop: CASSLEPPGGPTDTQYF. The CDR3 DNA sequence: TGCGCCAGCAGCTTGGAACCTCCCGGGGGGCCCACAGATACGCAGTATTTT.